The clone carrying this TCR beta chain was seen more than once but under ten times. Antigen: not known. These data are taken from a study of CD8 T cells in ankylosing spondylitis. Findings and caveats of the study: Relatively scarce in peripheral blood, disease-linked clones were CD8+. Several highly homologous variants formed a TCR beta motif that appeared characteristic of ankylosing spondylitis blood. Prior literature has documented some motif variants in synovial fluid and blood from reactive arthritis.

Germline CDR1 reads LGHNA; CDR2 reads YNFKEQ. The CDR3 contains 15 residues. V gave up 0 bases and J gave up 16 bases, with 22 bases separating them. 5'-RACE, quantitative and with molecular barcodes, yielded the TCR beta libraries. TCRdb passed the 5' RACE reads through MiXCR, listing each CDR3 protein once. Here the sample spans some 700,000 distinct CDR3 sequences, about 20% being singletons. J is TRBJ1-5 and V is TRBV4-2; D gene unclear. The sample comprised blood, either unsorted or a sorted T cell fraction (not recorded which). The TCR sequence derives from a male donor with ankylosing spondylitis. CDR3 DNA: TGTGCCAGCAGCCAAGATCTGGGAGGGATTTTCGGTAGTCATTTT. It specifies CASSQDLGGIFGSHF.